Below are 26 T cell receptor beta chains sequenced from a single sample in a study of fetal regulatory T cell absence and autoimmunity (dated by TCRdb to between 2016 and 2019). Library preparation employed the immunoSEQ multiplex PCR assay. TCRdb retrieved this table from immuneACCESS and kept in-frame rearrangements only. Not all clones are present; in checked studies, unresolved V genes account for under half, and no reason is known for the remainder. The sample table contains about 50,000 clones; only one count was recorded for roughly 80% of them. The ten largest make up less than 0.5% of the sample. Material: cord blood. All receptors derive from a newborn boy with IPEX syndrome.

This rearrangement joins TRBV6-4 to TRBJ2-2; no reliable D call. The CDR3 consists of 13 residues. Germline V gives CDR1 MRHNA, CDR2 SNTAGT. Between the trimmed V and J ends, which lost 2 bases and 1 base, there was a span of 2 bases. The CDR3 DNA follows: TGTGCCAGCAGTGACAGGAACACCGGGGAGCTGTTTTTT. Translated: CASSDRNTGELFF.

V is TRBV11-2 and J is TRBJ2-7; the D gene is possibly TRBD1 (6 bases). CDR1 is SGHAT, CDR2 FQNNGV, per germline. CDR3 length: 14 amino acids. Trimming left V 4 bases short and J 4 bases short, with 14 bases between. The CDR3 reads CASSSTGWEYEQYF. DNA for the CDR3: TGTGCCAGCAGCTCAACAGGGTGGGAGTACGAGCAGTACTTC.

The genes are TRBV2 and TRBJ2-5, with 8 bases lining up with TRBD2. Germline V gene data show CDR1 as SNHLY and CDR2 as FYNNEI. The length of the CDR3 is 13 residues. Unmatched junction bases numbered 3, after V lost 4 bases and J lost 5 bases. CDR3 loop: CASSAQRGETQYF. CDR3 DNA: TGTGCCAGCAGTGCCCAGCGGGGGGAGACCCAGTACTTC.

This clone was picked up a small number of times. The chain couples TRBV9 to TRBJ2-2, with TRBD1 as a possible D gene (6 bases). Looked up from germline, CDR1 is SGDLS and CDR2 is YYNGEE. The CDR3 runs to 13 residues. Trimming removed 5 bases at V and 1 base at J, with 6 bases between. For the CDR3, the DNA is TGTGCCAGCAGGGGACAGAACACCGGGGAGCTGTTTTTT. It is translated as CASRGQNTGELFF.

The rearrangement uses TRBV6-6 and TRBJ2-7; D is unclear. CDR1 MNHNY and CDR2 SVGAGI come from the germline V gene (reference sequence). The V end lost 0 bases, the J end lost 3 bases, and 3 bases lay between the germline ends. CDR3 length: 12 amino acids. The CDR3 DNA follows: TGTGCCAGCAGTTACTCTAACTACGAGCAGTACTTC. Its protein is CASSYSNYEQYF.

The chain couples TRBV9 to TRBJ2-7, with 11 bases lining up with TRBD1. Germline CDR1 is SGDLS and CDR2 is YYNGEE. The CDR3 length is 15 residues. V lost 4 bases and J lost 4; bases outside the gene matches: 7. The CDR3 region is CASSLSGQGAYEQYF. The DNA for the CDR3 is TGTGCCAGCAGCCTCAGTGGACAGGGGGCTTACGAGCAGTACTTC.

The CDR3 DNA reads TGCAGCGTTGCCACAGGGGTTAACTATGGCTACACCTTC. It codes for CSVATGVNYGYTF. The chain employs TRBV29-1 and TRBJ1-2, with TRBD1 identical over 7 bases. The trim removed 4 bases at V and 1 base at J, leaving 3 bases unmatched. The CDR3 is 13 residues long. The V gene's germline CDR1 is SQVTM and CDR2 ANQGSEA.

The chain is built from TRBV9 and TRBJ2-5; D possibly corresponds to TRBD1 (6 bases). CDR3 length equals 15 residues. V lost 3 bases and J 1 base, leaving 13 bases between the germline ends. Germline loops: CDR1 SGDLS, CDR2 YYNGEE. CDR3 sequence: CASSAAGTLQETQYF. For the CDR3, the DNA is TGTGCCAGCAGCGCAGCCGGGACACTCCAAGAGACCCAGTACTTC. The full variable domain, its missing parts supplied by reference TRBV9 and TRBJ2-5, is DSGVTQTPKHLITATGQRVTLRCSPRSGDLSVYWYQQSLDQGLQFLIQYYNGEERAKGNILERFSAQQFPDLHSELNLSSLELGDSALYFCASSAAGTLQETQYFGPGTRLLVL.

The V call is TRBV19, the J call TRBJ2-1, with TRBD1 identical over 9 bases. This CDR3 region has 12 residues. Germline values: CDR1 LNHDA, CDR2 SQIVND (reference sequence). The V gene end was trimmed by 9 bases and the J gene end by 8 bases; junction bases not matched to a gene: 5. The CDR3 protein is CASRQGGDEQFF. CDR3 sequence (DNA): TGTGCCAGCCGACAGGGGGGCGATGAGCAGTTCTTC.

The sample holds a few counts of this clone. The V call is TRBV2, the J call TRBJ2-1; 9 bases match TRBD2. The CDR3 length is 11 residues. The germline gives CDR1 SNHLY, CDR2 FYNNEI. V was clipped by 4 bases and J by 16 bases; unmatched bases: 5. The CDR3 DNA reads TGTGCCAGCAGTGCTTCTAGCGGGGCCTTCTTC. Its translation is CASSASSGAFF.

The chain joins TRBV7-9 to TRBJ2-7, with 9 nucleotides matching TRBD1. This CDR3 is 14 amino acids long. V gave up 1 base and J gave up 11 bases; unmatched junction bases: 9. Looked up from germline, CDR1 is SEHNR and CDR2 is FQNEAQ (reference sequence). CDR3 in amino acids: CASSLGSSGTGKYF. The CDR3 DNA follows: TGTGCCAGCAGCTTAGGTAGTTCCGGGACAGGGAAGTACTTC.

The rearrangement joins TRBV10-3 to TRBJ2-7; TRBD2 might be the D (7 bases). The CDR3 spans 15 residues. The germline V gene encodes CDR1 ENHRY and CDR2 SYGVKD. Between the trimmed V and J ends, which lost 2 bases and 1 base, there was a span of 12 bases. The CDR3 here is CAISERGAASYEQYF. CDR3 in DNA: TGTGCCATCAGTGAGCGGGGGGCCGCTTCCTACGAGCAGTACTTC.

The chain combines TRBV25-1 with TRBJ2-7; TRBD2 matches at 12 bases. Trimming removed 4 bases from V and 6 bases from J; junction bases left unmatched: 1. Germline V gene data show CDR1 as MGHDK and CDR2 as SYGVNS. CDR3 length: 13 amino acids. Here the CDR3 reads CASSVLAGGEQYF. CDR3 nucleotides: TGTGCCAGCAGTGTACTAGCGGGGGGCGAGCAGTACTTC.

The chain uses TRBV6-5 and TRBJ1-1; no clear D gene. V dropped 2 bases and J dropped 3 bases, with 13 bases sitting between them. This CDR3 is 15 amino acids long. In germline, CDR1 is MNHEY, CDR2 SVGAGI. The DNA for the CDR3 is TGTGCCAGCAGTTACCGAAGGCGCAGAGACACTGAAGCTTTCTTT. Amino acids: CASSYRRRRDTEAFF.

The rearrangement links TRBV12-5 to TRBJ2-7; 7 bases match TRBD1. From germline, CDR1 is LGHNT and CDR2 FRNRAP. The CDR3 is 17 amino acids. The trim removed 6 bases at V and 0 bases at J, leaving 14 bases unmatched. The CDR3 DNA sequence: TGTGCTAGTGGACCTACGCCCTGGGGACAGAGCTCCTACGAGCAGTACTTC. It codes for CASGPTPWGQSSYEQYF.

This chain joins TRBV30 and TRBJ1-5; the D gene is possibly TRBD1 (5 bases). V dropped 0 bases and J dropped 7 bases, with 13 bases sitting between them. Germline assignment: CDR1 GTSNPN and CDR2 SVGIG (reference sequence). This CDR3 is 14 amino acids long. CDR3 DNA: TGTGCCTGGAGTGTATCCCAGGGAAAACAGCCCCAGCATTTT. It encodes CAWSVSQGKQPQHF.

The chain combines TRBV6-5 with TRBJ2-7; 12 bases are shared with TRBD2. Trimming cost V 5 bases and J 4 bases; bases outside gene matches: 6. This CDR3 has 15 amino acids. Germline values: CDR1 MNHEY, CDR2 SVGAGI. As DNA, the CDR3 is TGTGCCAGCAGTAAACTAGCGGGAGGTTGGTACGAGCAGTACTTC. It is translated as CASSKLAGGWYEQYF.

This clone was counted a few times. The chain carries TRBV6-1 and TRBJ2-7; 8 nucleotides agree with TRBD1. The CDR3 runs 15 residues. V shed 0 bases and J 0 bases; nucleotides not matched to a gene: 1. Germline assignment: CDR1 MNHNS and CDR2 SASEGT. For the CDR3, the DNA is TGTGCCAGCAGTGAAGCGCAGGGGGCCTCCTACGAGCAGTACTTC. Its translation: CASSEAQGASYEQYF.

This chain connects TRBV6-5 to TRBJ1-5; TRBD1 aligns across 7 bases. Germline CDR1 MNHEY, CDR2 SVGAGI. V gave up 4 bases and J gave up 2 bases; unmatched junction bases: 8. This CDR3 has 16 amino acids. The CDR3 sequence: CASSFLDRSGNQPQHF. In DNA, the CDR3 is TGTGCCAGCAGTTTCTTGGACAGGTCGGGCAATCAGCCCCAGCATTTT.

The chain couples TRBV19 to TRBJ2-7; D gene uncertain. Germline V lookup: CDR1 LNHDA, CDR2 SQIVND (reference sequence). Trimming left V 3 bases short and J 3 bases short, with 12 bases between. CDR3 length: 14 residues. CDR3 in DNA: TGTGCCAGTAGTATCGGGTTTGGGGACTACGAGCAGTACTTC. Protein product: CASSIGFGDYEQYF.

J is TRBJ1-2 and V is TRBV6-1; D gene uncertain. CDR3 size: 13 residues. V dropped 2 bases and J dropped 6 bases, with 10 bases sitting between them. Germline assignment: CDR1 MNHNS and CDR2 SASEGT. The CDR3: CASSETLGDGYTF. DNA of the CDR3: TGTGCCAGCAGTGAAACGTTAGGAGATGGCTACACCTTC.

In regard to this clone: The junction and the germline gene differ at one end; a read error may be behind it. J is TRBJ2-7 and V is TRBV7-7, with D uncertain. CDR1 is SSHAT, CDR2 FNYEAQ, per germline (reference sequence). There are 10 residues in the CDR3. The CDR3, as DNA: TGTGCTAGCAGCTTGGACGAGCAGTACTTC. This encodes CASSLDEQYF. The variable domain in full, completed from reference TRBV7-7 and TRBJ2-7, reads GAGVSQSPRYKVTKRGQDVTLRCDPISSHATLYWYQQALGQGPEFLTYFNYEAQPDKSGLPSDRFSAERPEGSISTLTIQRTEQRDSAMYRCASSLDEQYFGPGTRLTVT.

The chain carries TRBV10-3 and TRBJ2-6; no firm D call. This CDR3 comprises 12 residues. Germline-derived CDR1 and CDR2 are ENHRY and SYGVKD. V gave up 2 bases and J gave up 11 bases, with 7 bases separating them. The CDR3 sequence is CAISEVRDVLTF. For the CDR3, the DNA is TGTGCCATCAGTGAGGTTAGAGACGTCCTGACTTTC.

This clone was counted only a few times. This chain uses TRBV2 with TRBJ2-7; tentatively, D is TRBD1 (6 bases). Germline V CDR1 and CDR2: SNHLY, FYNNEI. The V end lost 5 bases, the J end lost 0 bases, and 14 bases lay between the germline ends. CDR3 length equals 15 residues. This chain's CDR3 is CASSMTGDSSYEQYF. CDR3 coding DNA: TGTGCCAGCAGTATGACAGGTGACAGCTCCTACGAGCAGTACTTC.

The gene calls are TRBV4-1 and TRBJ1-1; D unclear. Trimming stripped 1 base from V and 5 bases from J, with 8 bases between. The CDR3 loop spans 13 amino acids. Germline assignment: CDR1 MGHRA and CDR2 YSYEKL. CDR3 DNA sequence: TGCGCCAGCAGCCAAGGTGTGGGTACTGAAGCTTTCTTT. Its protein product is CASSQGVGTEAFF.

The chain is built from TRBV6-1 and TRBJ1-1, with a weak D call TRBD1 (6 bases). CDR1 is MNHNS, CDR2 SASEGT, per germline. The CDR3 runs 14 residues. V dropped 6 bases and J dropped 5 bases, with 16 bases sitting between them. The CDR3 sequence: CASRPTGFGTEAFF. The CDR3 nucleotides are TGTGCCAGCAGGCCCACAGGGTTTGGAACTGAAGCTTTCTTT.